The entry below gives a single T cell receptor beta chain sequence along with its context. Its matching antigen is unknown. TCRdb reanalysed the reads using MiXCR and keeps one entry per CDR3 protein. Found here are 110,000 or so distinct CDR3 sequences, roughly 31% of them singletons; the top ten hold 40% to 45%. The CDR3 is 13 amino acids. The V end was cut by 6 bases, the J end by 0 bases, with 8 bases between. Germline loops: CDR1 SQVTM, CDR2 ANQGSEA. This sample was taken from a study of T cell repertoires in cytomegalovirus infection. Study at large: Both a matching HLA type and CMV infection were indicated by public TCR beta signatures.

The receptor's source is a human donor in good health (CMV status not recorded). Some clones in this sample may be carry-over from other donors' samples. The chain has TRBV29-1 and TRBJ2-2; D gene uncertain. Sequencing was performed on CD8+ T cells from cultured PBMCs, taken from culture after CMV antigen stimulation. Here the CDR3 DNA reads TGCAGCGTGAGGAAAGCGAACACCGGGGAGCTGTTTTTT. Translation: CSVRKANTGELFF.